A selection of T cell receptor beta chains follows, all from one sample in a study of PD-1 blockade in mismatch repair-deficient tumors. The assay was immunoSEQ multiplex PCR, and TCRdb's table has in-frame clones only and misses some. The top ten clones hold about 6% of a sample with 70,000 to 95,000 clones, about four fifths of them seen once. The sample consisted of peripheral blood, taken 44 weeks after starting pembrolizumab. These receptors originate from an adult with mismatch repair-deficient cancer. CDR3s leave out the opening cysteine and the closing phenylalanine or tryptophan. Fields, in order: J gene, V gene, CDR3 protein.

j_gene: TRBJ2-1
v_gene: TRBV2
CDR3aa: ASSLGSYNEQF

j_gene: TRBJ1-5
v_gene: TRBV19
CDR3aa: ASSINLGISNQPQH

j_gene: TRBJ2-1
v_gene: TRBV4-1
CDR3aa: ASSLGLVYNEQF

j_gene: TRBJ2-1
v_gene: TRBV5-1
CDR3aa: ASSPVGLEVYNEQF

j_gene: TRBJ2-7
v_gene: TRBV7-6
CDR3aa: ASSSRLAGVEEQY

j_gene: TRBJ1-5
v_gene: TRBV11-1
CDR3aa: ASSLGANQPQH

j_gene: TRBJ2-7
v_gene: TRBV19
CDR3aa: ASSIGGQGAYEQY

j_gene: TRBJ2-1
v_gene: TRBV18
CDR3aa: ASVPGQGSYNEQF

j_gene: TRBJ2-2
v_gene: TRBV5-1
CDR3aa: ASSLSGVNRGGPGELF

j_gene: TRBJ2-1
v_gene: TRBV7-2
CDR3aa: ASSLASGRSYNEQF

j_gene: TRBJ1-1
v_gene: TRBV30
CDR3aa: AYGRGPEAF

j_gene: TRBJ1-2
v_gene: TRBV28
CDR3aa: ASSAGQRGYT

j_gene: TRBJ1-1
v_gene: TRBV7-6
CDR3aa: ASSPGIRTEAF

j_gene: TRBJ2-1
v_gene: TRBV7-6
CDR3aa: ASSLVVSGTYNEQF

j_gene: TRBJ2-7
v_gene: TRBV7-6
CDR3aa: ASSLAEAGGLNEQY

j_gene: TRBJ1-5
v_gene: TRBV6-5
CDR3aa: ASSYLRPLWNQPQH